This TCR beta chain emerged from a study of T cell repertoires in cytomegalovirus infection. Study in general: Evidence of both CMV infection and a matching HLA type came from public TCR beta signatures. Study observations and caveats: CMV-specific TCR beta clonotypes restricted by HLA-C dominated the ex vivo response. Cumulative public TCR beta family frequency identified carriers of CMV plus the relevant HLA.

The CDR3 is 15 residues long. Germline loops: CDR1 DFQATT, CDR2 SNEGSKA (reference sequence). With 2 bases clipped from V and 9 bases from J, the junction kept 7 bases outside the gene matches. This clonotype was seen only once. Its antigen is unidentified. TCRdb processed the reads anew with MiXCR; each CDR3 protein has one entry. Among around 210,000 distinct CDR3 sequences, 6.5% were seen once, and the ten largest hold 6.5%. V gene TRBV20-1 combines with J gene TRBJ1-6, with 10 bases identical to TRBD1. Sequencing was done on a sample of PBMCs. The TCR sequence derives from a human donor in good health (CMV status not recorded). Some clones in this sample may be carry-over from other donors' samples. The CDR3 here is CSARPGTGVGSPLHF. The CDR3 DNA sequence: TGCAGTGCTAGACCCGGGACAGGGGTAGGTTCACCCCTCCACTTT.